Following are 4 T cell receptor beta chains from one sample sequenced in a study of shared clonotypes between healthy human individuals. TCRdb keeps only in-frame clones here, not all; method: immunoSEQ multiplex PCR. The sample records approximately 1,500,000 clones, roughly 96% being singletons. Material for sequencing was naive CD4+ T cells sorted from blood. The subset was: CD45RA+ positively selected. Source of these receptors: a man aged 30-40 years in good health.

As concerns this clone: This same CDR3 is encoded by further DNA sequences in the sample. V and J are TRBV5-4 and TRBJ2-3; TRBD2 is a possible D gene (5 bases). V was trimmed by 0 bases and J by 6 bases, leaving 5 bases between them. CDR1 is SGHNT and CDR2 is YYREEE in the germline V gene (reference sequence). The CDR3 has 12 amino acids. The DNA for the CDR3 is TGTGCCAGCAGCTTGGCGGGGGATACGCAGTATTTT. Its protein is CASSLAGDTQYF. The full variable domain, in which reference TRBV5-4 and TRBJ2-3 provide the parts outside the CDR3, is ETGVTQSPTHLIKTRGQQVTLRCSSQSGHNTVSWYQQALGQGPQFIFQYYREEENGRGNFPPRFSGLQFPNYSSELNVNALELDDSALYLCASSLAGDTQYFGPGTRLTVL.

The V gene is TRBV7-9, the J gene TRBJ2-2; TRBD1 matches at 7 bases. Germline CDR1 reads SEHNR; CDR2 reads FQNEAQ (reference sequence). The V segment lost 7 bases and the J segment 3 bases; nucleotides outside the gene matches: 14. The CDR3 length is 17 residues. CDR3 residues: CASIQQGGKLYTGELFF. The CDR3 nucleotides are TGTGCCAGCATCCAACAAGGGGGCAAATTGTACACCGGGGAGCTGTTTTTT. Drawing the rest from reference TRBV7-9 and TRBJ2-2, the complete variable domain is DTGVSQNPRHKITKRGQNVTFRCDPISEHNRLYWYRQTLGQGPEFLTYFQNEAQLEKSRLLSDRFSAERPKGSFSTLEIQRTEQGDSAMYLCASIQQGGKLYTGELFFGEGSRLTVL.

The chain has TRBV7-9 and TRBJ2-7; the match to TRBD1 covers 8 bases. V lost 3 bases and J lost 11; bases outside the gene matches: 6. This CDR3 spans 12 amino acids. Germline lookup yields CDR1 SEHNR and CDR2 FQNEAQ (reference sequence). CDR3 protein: CASSLGKQGEYF. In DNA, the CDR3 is TGTGCCAGCAGCTTGGGTAAACAGGGGGAGTACTTC.

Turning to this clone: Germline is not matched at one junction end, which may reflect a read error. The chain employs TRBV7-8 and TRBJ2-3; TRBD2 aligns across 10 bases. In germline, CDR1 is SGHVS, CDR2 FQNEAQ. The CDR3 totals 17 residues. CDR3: CASSEDSYRLAGPVIHF. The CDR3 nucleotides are TGTGCCAGCAGCGAGGACAGTTACCGACTAGCGGGCCCGGTGATCCATTTT.